A selection of T cell receptor beta chains follows, all from one sample in a study of T cell clones after liver transplantation. Data came from immunoSEQ multiplex PCR; TCRdb stores just in-frame clones and leaves some out. Altogether around 78,000 clones are present, less than 90% being singletons, with the ten largest covering about 2.5%. The specimen comprised CD4+ T cells from blood, sampled at the 22-month timepoint. All receptors derive from a human patient who received a liver transplant. The graft donor may account for some of the T cells. Both conserved end residues are part of each CDR3. A D gene is named only where the DNA matches it firmly. Size is stated for part of the rows, as once, few or many counts, or as a class when the clone is expanded.

clone_size cdr3_length j_call d_call v_call cdr3_nt cdr3_aa
NA 17 TRBJ2-1 TRBD2 TRBV4-3 TGCGCCAGCAGCCAAGCACCGGGACTAGCGGGAGCTGGTGAGCAGTTCTTC CASSQAPGLAGAGEQFF
NA 16 TRBJ2-1 TRBD2 TRBV9 TGTGCCAGCAGCCCCCGTATGGTAGCGGGAGACAATGAGCAGTTCTTC CASSPRMVAGDNEQFF
NA 14 TRBJ1-5 NA TRBV30 TGTGCCTGGAGTGTACCTGGGGGGGCTCAGCCCCAGCATTTT CAWSVPGGAQPQHF
few 19 TRBJ1-4 NA TRBV5-8 TGTGCCAGCAGCTTGGGACAGACAACACCCGATCCAACTAATGAAAAACTGTTTTTT CASSLGQTTPDPTNEKLFF
once 15 TRBJ1-2 TRBD1 TRBV19 TGTGCCAGTAGATCGTCGGGACAGGGTCCCTATGGCTACACCTTC CASRSSGQGPYGYTF
NA 11 TRBJ2-3 NA TRBV19 TGTGCCAGTAAAAACACAGATACGCAGTATTTT CASKNTDTQYF
NA 14 TRBJ2-5 NA TRBV5-1 TGCGCCAGCAGCTTCTCAGGGCTCCAAGAGACCCAGTACTTC CASSFSGLQETQYF
few 15 TRBJ1-4 NA TRBV5-1 TGCGCCAGCAGCTTGGGGACCACGGGCATTGAAAAACTGTTTTTT CASSLGTTGIEKLFF
NA 17 TRBJ1-1 NA TRBV11-1 TGTGCCAGCAGCTTAGGAAGTCGGGTGTTCATGAACACTGAAGCTTTCTTT CASSLGSRVFMNTEAFF
NA 20 TRBJ2-2 TRBD1 TRBV7-6 TGTGCCAGCAGCTTTTTACCCCCGGGACAGGGGATGACGAACACCGGGGAGCTGTTTTTT CASSFLPPGQGMTNTGELFF
NA 15 TRBJ2-2 NA TRBV4-3 TGCGCCAGCAGCCTGAGTTTACCTAACACCGGGGAGCTGTTTTTT CASSLSLPNTGELFF
NA 17 TRBJ2-4 TRBD2 TRBV4-1 TGCGCCAGCAGCCAGGTTCAGCGGGAGGTTCCCAAAAACATTCAGTACTTC CASSQVQREVPKNIQYF
NA 15 TRBJ1-1 TRBD1 TRBV6-5 TGTGCCAGCAGCCCCCGGACAGGGAGGAACACTGAAGCTTTCTTT CASSPRTGRNTEAFF
NA 13 TRBJ1-1 NA TRBV5-1 TGCGCCAGCAGCTTGGGGTGGGGAACTGAAGCTTTCTTT CASSLGWGTEAFF
NA 15 TRBJ2-2 NA TRBV7-2 TGTGCCACGCAGAGGGTACAGGGTACCACCGGGGAGCTGTTTTTT CATQRVQGTTGELFF
few 15 TRBJ1-6 NA TRBV11-2 TGTGCCAGCGGGGGTTTTTGGTCCTATAATTCACCCCTCCACTTT CASGGFWSYNSPLHF
few 14 TRBJ1-1 TRBD1 TRBV28 TGTGCCATCAAGACAGGGGGGTCGGACACTGAAGCTTTCTTT CAIKTGGSDTEAFF
NA 13 TRBJ1-6 TRBD1 TRBV5-6 TGTGCCACCTCGGACAGGGAAAATTCACCCCTCCACTTT CATSDRENSPLHF
NA 16 TRBJ1-4 NA TRBV28 TGTGCCAGCAGAGTTTATACAGGGTTCGGGGGTGAAAAACTGTTTTTT CASRVYTGFGGEKLFF
NA 15 TRBJ2-3 TRBD2 TRBV28 TGTGCCAGCAGCTATAGGACTAGTTTCTCAGATACGCAGTATTTT CASSYRTSFSDTQYF
NA 14 TRBJ2-1 NA TRBV7-2 TGTGCCAGCAGCTATACAGTTTACGGCAATGAGCAGTTCTTC CASSYTVYGNEQFF
once 13 TRBJ2-7 TRBD1 TRBV7-2 TGTGCCAGCAGCAGGACAGGGGGCAGTGAGCAGTACTTC CASSRTGGSEQYF
NA 16 TRBJ1-1 NA TRBV7-9 TGTGCCAGCAGCTTCCCACCCGGGGCGGCGGGGACTGAAGCTTTCTTT CASSFPPGAAGTEAFF
NA 15 TRBJ1-2 NA TRBV4-3 TGCGCCAGCAGCCAAGATGAACACGCCAACTATGGCTACACCTTC CASSQDEHANYGYTF
NA 17 TRBJ1-1 NA TRBV15 TGTGCCACCAGCAGAGCTATTAGCAGGAGAATGAACACTGAAGCTTTCTTT CATSRAISRRMNTEAFF
NA 16 TRBJ2-3 TRBD1 TRBV9 TGTGCCAGCAGCGTAGGGACAGGTCGACACACGAATACGCAGTATTTT CASSVGTGRHTNTQYF
NA 17 TRBJ2-2 NA TRBV19 TGTGCCAGTAGCGGACGTCGGCGGCTGCAGAACACCGGGGAGCTGTTTTTT CASSGRRRLQNTGELFF
NA 18 TRBJ2-1 TRBD2 TRBV4-2 TGTGCCAGCAGCCAGGGACTAGCGGGAGGGCCCGGCTACAATGAGCAGTTCTTC CASSQGLAGGPGYNEQFF
once 12 TRBJ2-3 NA TRBV6-1 TGTGCCAGCGGAGAGGCTGTTTATACGCAGTATTTT CASGEAVYTQYF
NA 12 TRBJ1-4 NA TRBV30 TGTGCCTGGAGGTCGCAGGTTGAAAAACTGTTTTTT CAWRSQVEKLFF
NA 14 TRBJ1-1 TRBD1 TRBV25-1 TGTGCCAGCATTGGGACAGGGAAGGACACTGAAGCTTTCTTT CASIGTGKDTEAFF
many 14 TRBJ2-5 NA TRBV7-8 TGTGCCAGCAGCTTAGTGCGGAGCCAAGAGACCCAGTACTTC CASSLVRSQETQYF